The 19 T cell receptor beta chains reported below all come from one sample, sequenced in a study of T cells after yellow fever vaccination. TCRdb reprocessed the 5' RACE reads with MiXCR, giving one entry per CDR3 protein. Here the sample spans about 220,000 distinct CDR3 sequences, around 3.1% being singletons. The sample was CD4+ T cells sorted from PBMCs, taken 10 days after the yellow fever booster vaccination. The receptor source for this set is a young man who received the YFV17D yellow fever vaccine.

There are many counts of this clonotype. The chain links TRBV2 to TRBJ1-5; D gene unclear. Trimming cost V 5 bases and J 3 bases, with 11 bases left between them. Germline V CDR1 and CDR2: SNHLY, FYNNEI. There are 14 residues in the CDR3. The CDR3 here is CASSWNSHNQPQHF. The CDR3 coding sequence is TGTGCCAGCAGTTGGAACAGCCACAATCAGCCCCAGCATTTT.

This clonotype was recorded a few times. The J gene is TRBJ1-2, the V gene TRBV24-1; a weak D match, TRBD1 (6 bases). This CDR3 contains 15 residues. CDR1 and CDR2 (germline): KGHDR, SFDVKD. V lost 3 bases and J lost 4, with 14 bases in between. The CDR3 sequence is CATSDPSRGSYGYTF. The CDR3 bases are TGTGCCACCAGTGATCCTTCCAGGGGTAGCTATGGCTACACCTTC.

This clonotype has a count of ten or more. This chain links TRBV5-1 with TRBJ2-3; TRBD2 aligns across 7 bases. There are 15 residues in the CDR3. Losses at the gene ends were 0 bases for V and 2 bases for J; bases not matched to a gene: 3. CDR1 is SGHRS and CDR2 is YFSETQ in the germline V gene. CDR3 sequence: CASSLEAGITDTQYF. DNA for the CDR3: TGCGCCAGCAGCTTGGAAGCGGGGATCACAGATACGCAGTATTTT.

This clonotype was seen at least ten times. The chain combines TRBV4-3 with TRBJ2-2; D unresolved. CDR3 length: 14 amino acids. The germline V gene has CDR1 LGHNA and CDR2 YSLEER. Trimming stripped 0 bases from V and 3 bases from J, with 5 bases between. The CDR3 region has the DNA TGCGCCAGCAGCCAAGACCTCTACACCGGGGAGCTGTTTTTT. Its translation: CASSQDLYTGELFF.

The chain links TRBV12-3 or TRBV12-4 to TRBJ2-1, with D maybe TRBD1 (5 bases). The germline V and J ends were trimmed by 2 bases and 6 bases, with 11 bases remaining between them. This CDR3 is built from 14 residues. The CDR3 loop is CASSLRAGINEQFF. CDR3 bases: TGTGCCAGCAGTTTAAGGGCAGGGATCAATGAGCAGTTCTTC.

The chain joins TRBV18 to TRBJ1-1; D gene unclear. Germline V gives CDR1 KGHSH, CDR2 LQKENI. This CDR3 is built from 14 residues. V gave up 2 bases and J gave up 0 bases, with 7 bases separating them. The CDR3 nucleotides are TGTGCCAGCTCACCAACGTCGGTGAACACTGAAGCTTTCTTT. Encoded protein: CASSPTSVNTEAFF. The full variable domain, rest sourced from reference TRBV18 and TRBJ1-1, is NAGVMQNPRHLVRRRGQEARLRCSPMKGHSHVYWYRQLPEEGLKFMVYLQKENIIDESGMPKERFSAEFPKEGPSILRIQQVVRGDSAAYFCASSPTSVNTEAFFGQGTRLTVV.

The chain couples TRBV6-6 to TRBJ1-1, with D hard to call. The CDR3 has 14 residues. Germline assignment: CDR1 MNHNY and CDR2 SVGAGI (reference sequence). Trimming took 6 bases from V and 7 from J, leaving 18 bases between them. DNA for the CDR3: TGTGCCAGCAGCCTGCCCGGTCCCCTCCTTGAAGCTTTCTTT. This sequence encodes CASSLPGPLLEAFF.

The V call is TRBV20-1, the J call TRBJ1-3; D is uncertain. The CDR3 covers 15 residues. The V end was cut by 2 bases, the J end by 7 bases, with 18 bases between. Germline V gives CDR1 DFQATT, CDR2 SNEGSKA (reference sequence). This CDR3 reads CSARSHGGIENTIYF. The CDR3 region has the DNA TGCAGTGCTAGATCCCATGGTGGGATAGAGAACACCATATATTTT.

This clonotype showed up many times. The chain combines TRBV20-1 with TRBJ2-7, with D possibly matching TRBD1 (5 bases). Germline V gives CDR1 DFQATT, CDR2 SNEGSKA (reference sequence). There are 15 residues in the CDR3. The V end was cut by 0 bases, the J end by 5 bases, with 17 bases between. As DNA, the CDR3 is TGCAGTGCTAGAGATGGGGCAGGGTGGCTCCACGAGCAGTACTTC. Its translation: CSARDGAGWLHEQYF.

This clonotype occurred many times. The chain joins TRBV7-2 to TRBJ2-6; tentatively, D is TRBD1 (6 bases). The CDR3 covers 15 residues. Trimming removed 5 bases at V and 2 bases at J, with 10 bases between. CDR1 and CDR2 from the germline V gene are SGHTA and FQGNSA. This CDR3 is CASSPRQAGANVLTF. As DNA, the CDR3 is TGTGCCAGCAGCCCTAGACAGGCTGGGGCCAACGTCCTGACTTTC.

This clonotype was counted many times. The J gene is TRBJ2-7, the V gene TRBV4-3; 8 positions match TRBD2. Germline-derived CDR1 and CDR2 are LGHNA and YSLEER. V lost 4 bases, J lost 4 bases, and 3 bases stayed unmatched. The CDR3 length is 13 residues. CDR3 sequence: CASSPGREYEQYF. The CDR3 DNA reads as TGCGCCAGCAGCCCCGGGAGGGAATACGAGCAGTACTTC.

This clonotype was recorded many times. The CDR3 coding sequence is TGTGCCAGCACATCAGACCCTGGGCCACCCCTCCACTTT. It yields the protein CASTSDPGPPLHF. The chain has TRBV7-9 and TRBJ1-6; D uncertain. In germline, CDR1 is SEHNR, CDR2 FQNEAQ (reference sequence). The CDR3 is made up of 13 amino acids. V gave up 7 bases and J gave up 11 bases, with 15 bases separating them.

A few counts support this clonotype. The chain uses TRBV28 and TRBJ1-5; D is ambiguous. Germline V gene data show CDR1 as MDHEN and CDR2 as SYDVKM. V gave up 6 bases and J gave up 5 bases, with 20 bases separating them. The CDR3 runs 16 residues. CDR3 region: CASSPLFMVLYQPQHF. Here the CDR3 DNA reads TGTGCCAGCAGCCCTTTGTTCATGGTTTTGTATCAGCCCCAGCATTTT.

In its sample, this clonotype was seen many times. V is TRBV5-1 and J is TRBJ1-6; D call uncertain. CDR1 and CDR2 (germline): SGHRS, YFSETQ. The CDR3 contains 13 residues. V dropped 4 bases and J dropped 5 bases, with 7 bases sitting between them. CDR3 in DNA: TGCGCCAGCAGCGGAGGGAATAATTCACCCCTCCACTTT. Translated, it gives CASSGGNNSPLHF.

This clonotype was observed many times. The CDR3 nucleotides are TGCAGCGTTGTCCGTGGCGGACAGTACGAAGACAATGAGCAGTTCTTC. Translation: CSVVRGGQYEDNEQFF. The V gene is TRBV29-1, the J gene TRBJ2-1; a possible D gene is TRBD1 (6 bases). Trimming left V 4 bases short and J 5 bases short, with 21 bases between. The CDR3 contains 16 residues. Germline lookup yields CDR1 SQVTM and CDR2 ANQGSEA.

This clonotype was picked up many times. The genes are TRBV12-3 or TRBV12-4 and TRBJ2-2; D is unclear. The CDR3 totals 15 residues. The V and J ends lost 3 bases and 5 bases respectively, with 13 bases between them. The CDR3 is CASSFLSSATGELFF. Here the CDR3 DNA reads TGTGCCAGCAGTTTTTTGAGTTCTGCTACCGGGGAGCTGTTTTTT.

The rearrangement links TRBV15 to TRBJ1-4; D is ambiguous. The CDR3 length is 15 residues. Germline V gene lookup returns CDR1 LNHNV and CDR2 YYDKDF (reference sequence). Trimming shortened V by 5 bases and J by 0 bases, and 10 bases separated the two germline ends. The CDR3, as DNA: TGTGCCACCAGCGGTGTTCTTGCAACTAATGAAAAACTGTTTTTT. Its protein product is CATSGVLATNEKLFF.

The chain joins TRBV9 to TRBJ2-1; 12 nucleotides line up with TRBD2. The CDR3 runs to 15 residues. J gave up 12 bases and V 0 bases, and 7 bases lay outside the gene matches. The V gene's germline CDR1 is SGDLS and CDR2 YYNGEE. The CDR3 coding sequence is TGTGCCAGCAGCGTAGAGCTAGCGGGGGGGCAGGTGCAGTTCTTC. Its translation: CASSVELAGGQVQFF.

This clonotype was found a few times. CDR3 sequence reads: CASSLVGLAGGAADTQYF. The CDR3 coding sequence is TGTGCCAGCAGCTTAGTAGGACTAGCGGGGGGGGCCGCAGATACGCAGTATTTT. The rearrangement joins TRBV7-2 to TRBJ2-3; TRBD2 matches at 15 bases. Per the germline V gene, CDR1 is SGHTA and CDR2 is FQGNSA. J lost 4 bases, V lost 1 base, and 6 bases had no gene match. There are 18 residues in the CDR3.